This TCR beta chain was found in a study of cytomegalovirus exposure and HLA in healthy donors. On this clone: Its antigen remains unidentified.

Primers included in the PCR were 60 Vbeta and 13 Jbeta primers. The assay was immunoSEQ multiplex PCR, and TCRdb's table has in-frame clones only and misses some. The sample includes 170,000 or so clones, roughly four fifths seen only once; the top ten take 1.5% to 2%. General observations from the study: Later analysis suggested links between common viral pathogens and several top significant clusters.

Germline V lookup: CDR1 SGHTA, CDR2 FQGNSA. The CDR3 is 13 residues long. Trimming removed 0 bases from V and 5 bases from J, with 7 bases in between. The rearrangement links TRBV7-2 to TRBJ1-1, with D unclear. The TCR was taken from a man over 45 in good health and CMV-seronegative. Sequenced material: PBMCs. CDR3 region: CASSLAGITEAFF. The CDR3, as DNA: TGTGCCAGCAGCTTAGCCGGGATAACTGAAGCTTTCTTT.